The 29 T cell receptor beta chains below all came from one sample that was sequenced in a study of blood T cell repertoires in COVID-19. Measured with immunoSEQ multiplex PCR; TCRdb has only the in-frame clones, and not every one. The sample lists about 150,000 clones; around nine tenths were seen once. Sequencing was carried out using peripheral blood. The receptors come from a woman aged 70-85 years with acute or convalescent COVID-19.

This chain uses TRBV28 with TRBJ1-5; TRBD1 agrees at 7 bases. V shed 8 bases, J shed 4 bases, and the junction held 11 bases outside the gene matches. This CDR3 comprises 15 residues. Germline CDR1 reads MDHEN; CDR2 reads SYDVKM. CDR3 nucleotides: TGTGCCAGCTCCCGGGAAGGGGGCTTGAATCAGCCCCAGCATTTT. Amino acid sequence: CASSREGGLNQPQHF.

The chain links TRBV7-8 to TRBJ1-1; 11 bases map to TRBD1. The V gene's germline CDR1 is SGHVS and CDR2 FQNEAQ. The trim removed 6 bases at V and 0 bases at J, leaving 9 bases unmatched. The CDR3 is made up of 17 amino acids. The CDR3 spells CASRGTGGFWMNTEAFF. The DNA for the CDR3 is TGTGCCAGCAGGGGGACAGGGGGGTTTTGGATGAACACTGAAGCTTTCTTT.

The chain employs TRBV5-8 and TRBJ2-4; the match to TRBD1 covers 8 bases. Losses at the gene ends were 3 bases for V and 6 bases for J; bases not matched to a gene: 5. The germline V gene has CDR1 SGHTS and CDR2 YDEGEE. The length of the CDR3 is 14 residues. The CDR3 loop reads CASSSRGQGNIQYF. CDR3 in DNA: TGTGCCAGCAGCTCCAGGGGGCAGGGAAACATTCAGTACTTC.

This clone was detected only once. J is TRBJ1-2 and V is TRBV20-1; no reliable D call. Looked up from germline, CDR1 is DFQATT and CDR2 is SNEGSKA (reference sequence). This CDR3 is 11 amino acids long. V was trimmed by 6 bases and J by 8 bases, leaving 13 bases between them. The CDR3 loop reads CSAPDQAGYTF. As DNA, the CDR3 is TGCAGTGCGCCAGATCAGGCCGGCTACACCTTC.

This clone was observed a single time. Other DNA sequences within the sample encode an identical CDR3. V is TRBV18 and J is TRBJ1-1; TRBD1 matches 8 bases. Germline lookup yields CDR1 KGHSH and CDR2 LQKENI. This CDR3 is 14 amino acids long. J gave up 2 bases and V 2 bases, and 1 base lay outside the gene matches. CDR3 protein: CASSPGQGNTEAFF. CDR3 coding DNA: TGTGCCAGCTCACCAGGACAGGGTAACACTGAAGCTTTCTTT.

This clone was recorded only once. The V call is TRBV7-9, the J call TRBJ2-1; possibly TRBD1 for D (6 bases). CDR1 SEHNR and CDR2 FQNEAQ come from the germline V gene (reference sequence). V lost 5 bases and J lost 2, with 13 bases in between. This CDR3 has 15 residues. CDR3 sequence: CASSHFSGAYNEQFF. The DNA for the CDR3 is TGTGCCAGCAGCCACTTTTCAGGGGCCTACAATGAGCAGTTCTTC.

The V gene is TRBV3-1 (or the pseudogene TRBV3-2), the J gene TRBJ2-1, with TRBD2 matching over 9 bases. Germline CDR1 LGHDT, CDR2 YNNKEL (reference sequence). The CDR3 has 15 residues. The ends lost 0 bases at V and 7 bases at J; junction bases unmatched: 4. CDR3 amino acids: CASSQDASGVNEQFF. CDR3 bases: TGTGCCAGCAGCCAAGACGCTAGCGGGGTTAATGAGCAGTTCTTC.

The chain combines TRBV5-1 with TRBJ1-6; D unclear. The ends were cut back, 0 bases at V and 9 bases at J, with 7 bases in the middle. The CDR3 loop spans 13 amino acids. Germline CDR1 and CDR2: SGHRS and YFSETQ. DNA of the CDR3: TGCGCCAGCAGCTTGGGGCCAGGTTCACCCCTCCACTTT. Its protein product is CASSLGPGSPLHF.

The chain has TRBV7-9 and TRBJ2-5, with 7 bases matching TRBD1. The V gene's germline CDR1 is SEHNR and CDR2 FQNEAQ (reference sequence). The CDR3 is 14 residues long. After removal of 6 bases from V and 5 bases from J, the junction contained 9 bases not matched to a gene. DNA of the CDR3: TGTGCCAGCAGGCCCAAGGGGGCTCAGGAGACCCAGTACTTC. It translates to CASRPKGAQETQYF.

This chain links TRBV18 with TRBJ2-4; 10 bases match TRBD1. The J segment lost 9 bases and the V segment lost 3 bases, leaving 8 bases of the junction unmatched. This CDR3 comprises 15 residues. The germline V gene has CDR1 KGHSH and CDR2 LQKENI. CDR3 region: CASSPMTGGSGIQYF. Written as DNA, the CDR3 is TGTGCCAGCTCACCGATGACAGGGGGCTCGGGCATTCAGTACTTC.

The chain links TRBV18 to TRBJ1-1, with D perhaps TRBD1 (6 bases). The germline gives CDR1 KGHSH, CDR2 LQKENI. This CDR3 region has 14 residues. The V end was cut by 4 bases, the J end by 1 base, with 10 bases between. In DNA form, the CDR3 reads TGTGCCAGCTCACTGGGGGCGAGGAACACTGAAGCTTTCTTT. It translates to CASSLGARNTEAFF.

This sequence joins TRBV9 and TRBJ1-2, with 11 bases fitting TRBD1. There are 13 residues in the CDR3. From germline, CDR1 is SGDLS and CDR2 YYNGEE. V gave up 3 bases and J gave up 9 bases; unmatched junction bases: 4. CDR3 in amino acids: CASSGTGGLSYTF. DNA for the CDR3: TGTGCCAGCAGCGGGACAGGGGGCTTGAGCTACACCTTC.

The V gene is TRBV18, the J gene TRBJ1-2; D unresolved. CDR1 KGHSH and CDR2 LQKENI come from the germline V gene. CDR3 size: 16 residues. Between the trimmed V and J ends, which lost 2 bases and 7 bases, there was a span of 20 bases. CDR3 bases: TGTGCCAGCTCACCAGTGAGACAAAGTTTGAACATTGGCTACACCTTC. Translation: CASSPVRQSLNIGYTF.

J is TRBJ1-2 and V is TRBV6-5, with D possibly TRBD1 on 6 matching bases. CDR1 is MNHEY, CDR2 SVGAGI, per germline. Trimming removed 5 bases from V and 4 bases from J, with 14 bases in between. The CDR3 is made up of 14 amino acids. The chain's CDR3 is CASSLSTGPYGYTF. Written as DNA, the CDR3 is TGTGCCAGCAGTCTATCGACAGGACCCTATGGCTACACCTTC.

The rearrangement links TRBV7-6 to TRBJ1-1, with 9 positions matching TRBD1. The CDR3 runs to 15 residues. The junction had 3 bases not matched to a gene; V was cut back by 0 bases and J by 4 bases. CDR1 and CDR2 (germline): SGHVS, FNYEAQ. The CDR3 spells CASSLAGTGITEAFF. The CDR3 nucleotides read TGTGCCAGCAGCTTAGCAGGGACAGGGATCACTGAAGCTTTCTTT. The entire variable domain, with the rest obtained from reference TRBV7-6 and TRBJ1-1, is as follows: GAGVSQSPRYKVTKRGQDVALRCDPISGHVSLYWYRQALGQGPEFLTYFNYEAQQDKSGLPNDRFSAERPEGSISTLTIQRTEQRDSAMYRCASSLAGTGITEAFFGQGTRLTVV.

V usage is TRBV30 and J usage is TRBJ1-3, with D perhaps matching TRBD1 (6 bases). The CDR3 runs 13 residues. The germline CDR1 and CDR2 sequences are GTSNPN and SVGIG (reference sequence). V lost 7 bases and J lost 2, with 12 bases in between. CDR3: CAYKTGAGNTIYF. The CDR3 DNA reads TGTGCCTATAAGACAGGAGCTGGAAACACCATATATTTT.

The gene calls are TRBV10-3 and TRBJ1-5; D unresolved. CDR1 ENHRY and CDR2 SYGVKD come from the germline V gene. Trimming pared 8 bases from V and 2 bases from J, leaving 10 bases between. The CDR3 length is 13 residues. The CDR3 DNA reads as TGTGCCATCGCGGATTCGGGCAATCAGCCCCAGCATTTT. This encodes CAIADSGNQPQHF.

The J gene is TRBJ1-3, the V gene TRBV19; 9 bases line up with TRBD1. Germline V gene lookup returns CDR1 LNHDA and CDR2 SQIVND (reference sequence). J lost 3 bases, V lost 3 bases, and 6 bases had no gene match. The CDR3 is 16 residues long. The DNA of the CDR3 is TGTGCCAGTAGTATCTGGACAGGGGCGGGTGGAAACACCATATATTTT. This codes for CASSIWTGAGGNTIYF. Supplemented by reference TRBV19 and TRBJ1-3, the full variable domain reads DGGITQSPKYLFRKEGQNVTLSCEQNLNHDAMYWYRQDPGQGLRLIYYSQIVNDFQKGDIAEGYSVSREKKESFPLTVTSAQKNPTAFYLCASSIWTGAGGNTIYFGEGSWLTVV.

The chain carries TRBV7-2 and TRBJ1-2, with D tentatively TRBD1 (5 bases). Trimming removed 4 bases from V and 3 bases from J, with 21 bases in between. CDR1 is SGHTA and CDR2 is FQGNSA in the germline V gene. The length of the CDR3 is 17 residues. The CDR3 bases are TGTGCCAGCAGCTCCCTTTTCTCCTGGCAGGGCGACTATGGCTACACCTTC. Translation gives CASSSLFSWQGDYGYTF. Full variable domain (outside the CDR3, taken from reference TRBV7-2 and TRBJ1-2): GAGVSQSPSNKVTEKGKDVELRCDPISGHTALYWYRQSLGQGLEFLIYFQGNSAPDKSGLPSDRFSAERTGGSVSTLTIQRTQQEDSAVYLCASSSLFSWQGDYGYTFGSGTRLTVV.

The rearrangement links TRBV19 to TRBJ1-1; perhaps TRBD1 as D (6 bases). V shed 4 bases and J shed 2 bases, with 14 bases lying between them. Germline-derived CDR1 and CDR2 are LNHDA and SQIVND (reference sequence). The CDR3 is made up of 15 amino acids. CDR3 sequence (DNA): TGTGCCAGTAGTAACTACAGGGTGGGCAACACTGAAGCTTTCTTT. It encodes CASSNYRVGNTEAFF.

This clone appeared once. The chain combines TRBV6-5 with TRBJ2-7; 8 positions agree with TRBD2. The germline V gene encodes CDR1 MNHEY and CDR2 SVGAGI. The junction had 9 bases not matched to a gene; V was cut back by 5 bases and J by 3 bases. The CDR3 consists of 15 residues. The CDR3 sequence is CASSSPAGGVYEQYF. The CDR3 nucleotides read TGTGCCAGCAGTAGCCCGGCCGGGGGGGTCTACGAGCAGTACTTC.

This clone has a single count. The rearrangement joins TRBV5-1 to TRBJ1-2; TRBD1 agrees at 9 bases. Per the germline V gene, CDR1 is SGHRS and CDR2 is YFSETQ. V shed 7 bases and J 4 bases; nucleotides not matched to a gene: 8. This CDR3 is 14 amino acids long. The CDR3 nucleotides are TGCGCCAGCGGGCTGGCGGGACAGGGCTATGGCTACACCTTC. This gives the protein CASGLAGQGYGYTF.

In this sample, this clone turned up once. At the DNA level, this CDR3 is encoded by other sequences in the same sample as well. The chain employs TRBV5-1 and TRBJ2-5; D call uncertain. CDR1 and CDR2 (germline): SGHRS, YFSETQ. Trimming stripped 4 bases from V and 2 bases from J, with 9 bases between. CDR3 length: 13 residues. The CDR3 reads CASSPIPQETQYF. In DNA, the CDR3 is TGCGCCAGCAGCCCTATTCCTCAAGAGACCCAGTACTTC.

The chain links TRBV6-6 to TRBJ2-1; TRBD2 matches 8 bases. The CDR3 consists of 17 residues. V was clipped by 5 bases and J by 0 bases; unmatched bases: 9. From germline, CDR1 is MNHNY and CDR2 SVGAGI (reference sequence). CDR3 protein: CASSRSFGGGSYNEQFF. The DNA for the CDR3 is TGTGCCAGCAGTAGATCCTTCGGGGGGGGCTCCTACAATGAGCAGTTCTTC.

V is TRBV5-1 and J is TRBJ2-2, with D tentatively TRBD1 (6 bases). Trimming stripped 7 bases from V and 1 base from J, with 14 bases between. The germline CDR1 and CDR2 sequences are SGHRS and YFSETQ. The CDR3 totals 15 residues. Here the CDR3 reads CASYPGALNTGELFF. The CDR3 region has the DNA TGCGCCAGCTACCCAGGGGCCCTGAACACCGGGGAGCTGTTTTTT.

This chain uses TRBV13 with TRBJ1-2; the D gene is possibly TRBD1 (6 bases). CDR1 is PRHDT, CDR2 FYEKMQ, per germline (reference sequence). The CDR3 contains 16 residues. V was cut by 5 bases and J by 0 bases, with 16 bases left in between. CDR3 sequence reads: CASSHPGKGANYGYTF. DNA of the CDR3: TGTGCCAGCAGCCACCCTGGAAAGGGGGCTAACTATGGCTACACCTTC.

This clone was seen a few times. J is TRBJ1-1 and V is TRBV18; TRBD1 might be the D (5 bases). CDR1 is KGHSH, CDR2 LQKENI, per germline. CDR3 length: 17 amino acids. V lost 3 bases to trimming and J lost 3 bases, with 20 bases between them. The chain's CDR3 is CASSPPQRARGHTEAFF. The CDR3 DNA sequence: TGTGCCAGCTCACCTCCCCAAAGGGCGCGGGGCCACACTGAAGCTTTCTTT.

This clone occurred a few times. The V and J genes are TRBV28 and TRBJ1-5; D is uncertain. The CDR3 totals 16 residues. Germline-derived CDR1 and CDR2 are MDHEN and SYDVKM. Deletions cut 8 bases from V and 1 base from J, with 18 bases between. The chain's CDR3 is CASSTRVEISNQPQHF. The CDR3 DNA is TGTGCCAGCTCGACCCGGGTAGAGATAAGCAATCAGCCCCAGCATTTT.

V is TRBV6-5 and J is TRBJ1-1; D is uncertain. V lost 5 bases to trimming and J lost 5 bases, with 15 bases between them. The CDR3 is 14 amino acids. From germline, CDR1 is MNHEY and CDR2 SVGAGI. The CDR3 nucleotides read TGTGCCAGCAGTCCCCGGAGGTCGAGAACTGAAGCTTTCTTT. It codes for CASSPRRSRTEAFF.